Listed below are T cell receptor beta chains from one sample, sequenced in a study of beta chain features in type 1 diabetes. Some clones are missing from TCRdb's copy, which holds only in-frame ones; the method was immunoSEQ multiplex PCR. The table shows under 450,000 clones, with around 16% occurring only once. The sequenced sample consisted of naive CD4+ T cells from blood. The receptor source for this set is a woman aged 18-29 years in good health. Each CDR3 is given with its conserved first and last residue. The order of the fields is CDR3 DNA, CDR3 protein, D gene, clone size, J gene, V gene. A D gene is named only where the DNA matches it firmly. Not all rows give a size; the values are once, few, many and, for expanded clones, a class.

DNA: TGTGCCTGGAGTGTCGGGACAGAAAGGAGGGGCTACACCTTC; CDR3: CAWSVGTERRGYTF; D: TRBD1; size: few; J: TRBJ1-2; V: TRBV30
DNA: TGTGCCAGCAGCTTACGGACAGGGGGCCAAGAGACCCAGTACTTC; CDR3: CASSLRTGGQETQYF; D: TRBD1; size: NA; J: TRBJ2-5; V: TRBV5-6
DNA: TGTGCCAGCAGCTACGACAGCATACAGCCCCAGCATTTT; CDR3: CASSYDSIQPQHF; D: NA; size: NA; J: TRBJ1-5; V: TRBV7-9
DNA: TGCAGCGTTCAGGACAGGGGGCGAACAGATACGCAGTATTTT; CDR3: CSVQDRGRTDTQYF; D: TRBD1; size: few; J: TRBJ2-3; V: TRBV29-1
DNA: TGCAGCGCCGCGAGGGACAGGGGGCTTAACTATGGCTACACCTTC; CDR3: CSAARDRGLNYGYTF; D: TRBD1; size: NA; J: TRBJ1-2; V: TRBV29-1
DNA: TGTGCCAGCAGCCCCCCGAGTACTAGCGGGTACACAGATACGCAGTATTTT; CDR3: CASSPPSTSGYTDTQYF; D: TRBD2; size: few; J: TRBJ2-3; V: TRBV13
DNA: TGTGCCAGCAGTTTTCGCCCAGGACTAGCGGGAGGGTACAATGAGCAGTTCTTC; CDR3: CASSFRPGLAGGYNEQFF; D: TRBD2; size: NA; J: TRBJ2-1; V: TRBV27
DNA: TGTGCCTGGAGTGTACGCACCACAATTAACTATGGCTACACCTTC; CDR3: CAWSVRTTINYGYTF; D: NA; size: few; J: TRBJ1-2; V: TRBV30
DNA: TGTGCCTGGAGTGGTTCCGGACTAGGAAGCCCCAATGAGCAGTTCTTC; CDR3: CAWSGSGLGSPNEQFF; D: TRBD2; size: NA; J: TRBJ2-1; V: TRBV30
DNA: TGTGCCAGCACATGGCGGGAGGGCCGCACAGATACGCAGTATTTT; CDR3: CASTWREGRTDTQYF; D: TRBD2; size: NA; J: TRBJ2-3; V: TRBV6-1
DNA: TGTGCCAGCAGCCGATCGGGAGGGAATGAGCAGTTCTTC; CDR3: CASSRSGGNEQFF; D: TRBD2; size: NA; J: TRBJ2-1; V: TRBV7-9
DNA: TGTGCCAGCAGCCAGGGACACCTGAACTATGGCTACACCTTC; CDR3: CASSQGHLNYGYTF; D: NA; size: few; J: TRBJ1-2; V: TRBV7-2
DNA: TGTGCCAGCAGCTTGAACACCCTCTCCTACGAGCAGTACTTC; CDR3: CASSLNTLSYEQYF; D: NA; size: few; J: TRBJ2-7; V: TRBV11-2
DNA: TGCGCCAGCAGCTTGGCCGCGGGCAGCCCTGGGGCCAACGTCCTGACTTTC; CDR3: CASSLAAGSPGANVLTF; D: NA; size: NA; J: TRBJ2-6; V: TRBV5-1
DNA: TGTGCCAGCAGCCCGCTGGAGCGGAACTACGAGCAGTACTTC; CDR3: CASSPLERNYEQYF; D: NA; size: few; J: TRBJ2-7; V: TRBV9
DNA: TGTGCCACCAGCAGAGCCCCCGGCGGTGGAACTGGGGCCAACGTCCTGACTTTC; CDR3: CATSRAPGGGTGANVLTF; D: NA; size: NA; J: TRBJ2-6; V: TRBV15
DNA: TGCGCCAGCAGGCCCGTGGGCGGGGGGTACAATGAGCAGTTCTTC; CDR3: CASRPVGGGYNEQFF; D: TRBD2; size: NA; J: TRBJ2-1; V: TRBV5-1
DNA: TGTGCCAGCAGAACCCCACTCCTCCTTACAGATACGCAGTATTTT; CDR3: CASRTPLLLTDTQYF; D: NA; size: NA; J: TRBJ2-3; V: TRBV6-6
DNA: TGTGCCAGCTCGCGACAGGGTAGAACAGATACGCAGTATTTT; CDR3: CASSRQGRTDTQYF; D: TRBD1; size: few; J: TRBJ2-3; V: TRBV18